This entry lists 13 T cell receptor beta chains sequenced from one sample in a study of T-cell memory formation after mild COVID-19. TCRdb reanalysed the 5' RACE reads using MiXCR and keeps one entry per CDR3 protein. The sample has roughly 260,000 distinct CDR3 sequences, roughly 17% seen once. The sample was PBMCs or a T cell subset sorted from them (not recorded which). Every receptor here comes from a man aged 18 to 29 who had mild COVID-19 (a few samples of this study predate the infection). Cell type and time point are not known.

This clonotype was counted many times. V and J are TRBV19 and TRBJ2-2, with D tentatively TRBD2 (5 bases). The CDR3 covers 14 residues. V was trimmed by 5 bases and J by 3 bases, leaving 10 bases between them. The germline CDR1 and CDR2 sequences are LNHDA and SQIVND (reference sequence). CDR3 sequence reads: CASSSPGDTGELFF. CDR3 nucleotide sequence: TGTGCCAGTAGTTCGCCCGGGGACACCGGGGAGCTGTTTTTT.

The chain carries TRBV12-3 or TRBV12-4 and TRBJ1-2; D may be TRBD1 (5 bases). The CDR3 has 13 residues. The V and J ends lost 4 bases and 7 bases respectively, with 13 bases between them. The DNA for the CDR3 is TGTGCCAGCAGTTGGCTAAGGGGCGGTGGCTACACCTTC. Protein: CASSWLRGGGYTF.

The V call is TRBV20-1, the J call TRBJ2-1; TRBD2 matches at 16 bases. The ends lost 2 bases at V and 9 bases at J; junction bases unmatched: 7. Germline CDR1 and CDR2: DFQATT and SNEGSKA (reference sequence). The CDR3 loop spans 16 amino acids. The CDR3 bases are TGCAGTGCTAGACCGGGACTAGCGGGGGGGCGCAGTGAGCAGTTCTTC. This translates into CSARPGLAGGRSEQFF.

The chain couples TRBV4-3 to TRBJ2-3; perhaps D is TRBD1 or TRBD2 (6 bases each). CDR3 length equals 15 residues. V lost 4 bases, J lost 6 bases, and 17 bases lay in between. Germline CDR1 LGHNA, CDR2 YSLEER. CDR3: CASSRGGGSGDTQYF. CDR3 nucleotides: TGCGCCAGCAGCCGAGGAGGGGGGTCAGGGGATACGCAGTATTTT.

The rearrangement uses TRBV7-9 and TRBJ2-7; perhaps D is TRBD1 or TRBD2 (5 bases each). CDR1 and CDR2 from the germline V gene are SEHNR and FQNEAQ (reference sequence). Trimming took 7 bases from V and 0 from J, leaving 25 bases between them. The CDR3 consists of 18 residues. CDR3 amino acids: CASTPRAGIGADSYEQYV. The CDR3 nucleotides read TGTGCCAGCACCCCCCGTGCAGGGATAGGAGCGGACTCCTACGAGCAGTACGTC.

The J gene is TRBJ2-4, the V gene TRBV27, with D perhaps TRBD1 (5 bases). V was cut by 3 bases and J by 0 bases, with 9 bases left in between. CDR3 size: 15 residues. Germline assignment: CDR1 MNHEY and CDR2 SMNVEV (reference sequence). The CDR3, as DNA: TGTGCCAGCAGTTTTTACAGGTCAGCCAAAAACATTCAGTACTTC. The encoded protein is CASSFYRSAKNIQYF.

This sequence joins TRBV6-6 and TRBJ2-5, with TRBD1 matching 7 bases. Germline V gene sequence: CDR1 MNHNY, CDR2 SVGAGI (reference sequence). The V and J ends lost 2 bases and 7 bases, in that order; junction bases with no gene match: 7. The CDR3 totals 14 residues. CDR3 coding DNA: TGTGCCAGCAGTTACAACACAGGGGCTGTGACCCAGTACTTC. Its protein product is CASSYNTGAVTQYF.

The chain couples TRBV5-1 to TRBJ2-2; no clear D. The CDR3 extends over 15 amino acids. The V gene's germline CDR1 is SGHRS and CDR2 YFSETQ. Deletions cut 0 bases from V and 5 bases from J, with 11 bases between. The CDR3 here is CASSLVAARTGELFF. Here the CDR3 DNA reads TGCGCCAGCAGCTTGGTTGCGGCTAGGACCGGGGAGCTGTTTTTT. Using reference TRBV5-1 and TRBJ2-2 for the parts outside the CDR3, the full variable domain is KAGVTQTPRYLIKTRGQQVTLSCSPISGHRSVSWYQQTPGQGLQFLFEYFSETQRNKGNFPGRFSGRQFSNSRSEMNVSTLELGDSALYLCASSLVAARTGELFFGEGSRLTVL.

This clonotype was counted only a few times. The rearrangement links TRBV20-1 to TRBJ1-5; D is perhaps TRBD1 (5 bases). V was clipped by 4 bases and J by 0 bases, with 13 bases between them. The germline gives CDR1 DFQATT, CDR2 SNEGSKA (reference sequence). The CDR3 totals 15 residues. The CDR3, as DNA: TGCAGTGCTAACCTTGGGGGTTATAGCAATCAGCCCCAGCATTTT. Translation gives CSANLGGYSNQPQHF.

This clonotype has more than one count but fewer than ten. The CDR3 coding sequence is TGTGCCAGCAGATTAGCGGGAGCTGGAAACACCGGGGAGCTGTTTTTT. Its protein product is CASRLAGAGNTGELFF. The rearrangement joins TRBV6-2 or TRBV6-3 to TRBJ2-2, with 9 bases fitting TRBD2. J was trimmed by 2 bases and V by 6 bases; bases with no gene match: 7. The CDR3 has 16 amino acids. Germline CDR1 and CDR2: MNHEY and SVGEGT.

This clonotype was seen more than once but under ten times. The chain combines TRBV20-1 with TRBJ1-6; possibly TRBD1 for D (6 bases). Germline loops: CDR1 DFQATT, CDR2 SNEGSKA (reference sequence). With 1 base removed from V and 9 bases from J, the gap between germline ends came to 7 bases. The CDR3 spans 12 residues. The CDR3 region is CSARGGRSPLHF. In DNA form, the CDR3 reads TGCAGTGCTAGAGGGGGGCGTTCACCCCTCCACTTT.

This chain links TRBV9 with TRBJ1-5; TRBD1 might be the D (5 bases). V was trimmed by 0 bases and J by 4 bases, leaving 8 bases between them. The CDR3 sequence is 14 residues long. Germline V gives CDR1 SGDLS, CDR2 YYNGEE. CDR3 nucleotide sequence: TGTGCCAGCAGCGTAGCCGGGGGGAATCAGCCCCAGCATTTT. Translation gives CASSVAGGNQPQHF. The whole variable domain, remainder taken from reference TRBV9 and TRBJ1-5, is DSGVTQTPKHLITATGQRVTLRCSPRSGDLSVYWYQQSLDQGLQFLIQYYNGEERAKGNILERFSAQQFPDLHSELNLSSLELGDSALYFCASSVAGGNQPQHFGDGTRLSIL.

This clonotype was seen a few times. This chain links TRBV5-1 with TRBJ2-3; D not resolved. Between the trimmed V and J ends, which lost 6 bases and 3 bases, there was a span of 11 bases. The CDR3 runs to 13 residues. Germline loops: CDR1 SGHRS, CDR2 YFSETQ. CDR3 sequence (DNA): TGCGCCAGCAAAGTTCTCGGGACAGATACGCAGTATTTT. Residues: CASKVLGTDTQYF.